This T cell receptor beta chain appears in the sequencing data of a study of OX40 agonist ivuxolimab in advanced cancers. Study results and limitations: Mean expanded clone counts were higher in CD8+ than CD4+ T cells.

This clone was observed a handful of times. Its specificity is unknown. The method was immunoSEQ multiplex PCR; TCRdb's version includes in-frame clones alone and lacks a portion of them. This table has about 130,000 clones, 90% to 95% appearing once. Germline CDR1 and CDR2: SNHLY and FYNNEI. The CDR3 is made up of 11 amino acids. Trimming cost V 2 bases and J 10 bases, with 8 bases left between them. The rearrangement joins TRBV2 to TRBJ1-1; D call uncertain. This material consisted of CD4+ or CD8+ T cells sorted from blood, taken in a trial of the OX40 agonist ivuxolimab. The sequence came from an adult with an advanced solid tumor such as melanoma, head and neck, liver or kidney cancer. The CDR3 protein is CASSELVGAFF. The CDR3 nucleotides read TGTGCCAGCAGTGAACTAGTTGGAGCTTTCTTT.